The 32 T cell receptor beta chains below come from one sample, sequenced in a study of response to subunit inactivated influenza vaccine. TCRdb reanalysed the RT-PCR reads using MiXCR and keeps one entry per CDR3 protein. The table lists hundreds of thousands of distinct CDR3 sequences, 13% of them singletons, with 10% to 15% in the top ten. The source was PBMCs from blood, collected more than 35 days after vaccination. These receptors were taken from a man aged 50-60 years who received an inactivated influenza vaccine.

This clonotype was recorded a few times. The V call is TRBV5-1, the J call TRBJ2-7; 10 bases align to TRBD1. The V segment lost 5 bases and the J segment 2 bases; nucleotides outside the gene matches: 7. Germline loops: CDR1 SGHRS, CDR2 YFSETQ. The CDR3 runs 15 residues. CDR3 sequence reads: CASSPDRGLTYEQYF. The CDR3 coding sequence is TGCGCCAGCAGTCCCGACAGGGGGCTCACCTACGAGCAGTACTTC. The full variable domain, its missing parts supplied by reference TRBV5-1 and TRBJ2-7, is KAGVTQTPRYLIKTRGQQVTLSCSPISGHRSVSWYQQTPGQGLQFLFEYFSETQRNKGNFPGRFSGRQFSNSRSEMNVSTLELGDSALYLCASSPDRGLTYEQYFGPGTRLTVT.

This clonotype was observed a few times. V is TRBV20-1 and J is TRBJ2-7; maybe TRBD1 (5 bases). Germline CDR1 is DFQATT and CDR2 is SNEGSKA (reference sequence). The CDR3 sequence is 13 residues long. Trimming cost V 3 bases and J 3 bases, with 12 bases left between them. The CDR3 is CSASDKGFYEQYF. CDR3 bases: TGCAGTGCTAGTGATAAGGGGTTCTACGAGCAGTACTTC.

This clonotype was seen more than once but under ten times. The genes are TRBV5-1 and TRBJ2-7, with 7 bases that match TRBD2. This CDR3 comprises 15 residues. Germline assignment: CDR1 SGHRS and CDR2 YFSETQ. Trimming removed 0 bases from V and 2 bases from J; junction bases left unmatched: 5. Here the CDR3 DNA reads TGCGCCAGCAGCTTGGATGCCGGGAGGCCCTACGAGCAGTACTTC. This codes for CASSLDAGRPYEQYF.

A few counts support this clonotype. The chain is built from TRBV20-1 and TRBJ2-4, with TRBD1 identical over 8 bases. Per germline, CDR1 DFQATT and CDR2 SNEGSKA (reference sequence). V shed 7 bases, J shed 7 bases, and the junction held 3 bases outside the gene matches. This CDR3 has 11 amino acids. CDR3 bases: TGCAGTGGGGACAGGTTGAACATTCAGTACTTC. This encodes CSGDRLNIQYF.

This clonotype was seen only a few times. V is TRBV15 and J is TRBJ2-1; 11 bases agree with TRBD2. Unmatched junction bases numbered 11, after V lost 5 bases and J lost 8 bases. The germline CDR1 and CDR2 sequences are LNHNV and YYDKDF (reference sequence). CDR3 size: 16 residues. For the CDR3, the DNA is TGTGCCACCAGCTCGTGGCTAGCGGGAGGTGTCGATGAGCAGTTCTTC. It yields the protein CATSSWLAGGVDEQFF.

This rearrangement joins TRBV5-1 to TRBJ2-3; unclear D gene. This CDR3 contains 16 residues. The V end lost 0 bases, the J end lost 6 bases, and 17 bases lay between the germline ends. Germline CDR1 is SGHRS and CDR2 is YFSETQ. CDR3 loop: CASSLAEVFYYDTQYF. CDR3 nucleotide sequence: TGCGCCAGCAGCTTGGCCGAGGTATTCTATTACGATACGCAGTATTTT. The variable domain in full, completed from reference TRBV5-1 and TRBJ2-3, reads KAGVTQTPRYLIKTRGQQVTLSCSPISGHRSVSWYQQTPGQGLQFLFEYFSETQRNKGNFPGRFSGRQFSNSRSEMNVSTLELGDSALYLCASSLAEVFYYDTQYFGPGTRLTVL.

This clonotype showed up just a few times. The chain is built from TRBV9 and TRBJ2-5, with 9 bases identical to TRBD2. J gave up 4 bases and V 0 bases, and 7 bases lay outside the gene matches. Germline CDR1 and CDR2: SGDLS and YYNGEE. The CDR3 spans 16 residues. CDR3 protein: CASSVEPTSGRETQYF. Written as DNA, the CDR3 is TGTGCCAGCAGCGTAGAGCCGACTAGCGGACGAGAGACCCAGTACTTC.

The chain recombines TRBV28 with TRBJ2-7; D possibly matches TRBD1 or TRBD2 (5 bases each). The CDR3 contains 15 residues. Germline lookup yields CDR1 MDHEN and CDR2 SYDVKM. Trimming left V 6 bases short and J 4 bases short, with 19 bases between. CDR3 bases: TGTGCCAGCAGCCCCCGGGACGGAGAATTGTACGAGCAGTACTTC. Protein: CASSPRDGELYEQYF.

This clonotype has just a few counts. The chain recombines TRBV7-2 with TRBJ2-1; D gene ambiguous. CDR3 size: 15 residues. The germline gives CDR1 SGHTA, CDR2 FQGNSA. Trimming removed 5 bases at V and 2 bases at J, with 13 bases between. CDR3: CASSLDLQPYNEQFF. CDR3 coding DNA: TGTGCCAGCAGCCTGGACCTACAACCCTACAATGAGCAGTTCTTC. The variable domain in full, with the rest retrieved from reference TRBV7-2 and TRBJ2-1, is GAGVSQSPSNKVTEKGKDVELRCDPISGHTALYWYRQSLGQGLEFLIYFQGNSAPDKSGLPSDRFSAERTGGSVSTLTIQRTQQEDSAVYLCASSLDLQPYNEQFFGPGTRLTVL.

In this sample, this clonotype turned up many times. As DNA, the CDR3 is TGTGCCAGCAGTTTTGGCAGGGGTTTTTCAGAGACCCAGTACTTC. Protein product: CASSFGRGFSETQYF. The chain carries TRBV12-3 or TRBV12-4 and TRBJ2-5; D is possibly TRBD1 (6 bases). The V end was cut by 3 bases, the J end by 4 bases, with 15 bases between. This CDR3 is 15 amino acids long.

The chain has TRBV27 and TRBJ2-3; D perhaps matches TRBD1 (6 bases). Germline-derived CDR1 and CDR2 are MNHEY and SMNVEV (reference sequence). V was shortened by 3 bases and J by 6 bases, with 13 bases between the two germline ends. CDR3 size: 14 residues. The CDR3 sequence is CASSFLGAVDTQYF. CDR3 DNA: TGTGCCAGCAGTTTTCTGGGGGCAGTGGATACGCAGTATTTT.

The chain uses TRBV20-1 and TRBJ2-4; D could derive from TRBD1 or TRBD2 (5 bases each). The V and J ends lost 7 bases and 1 base respectively, with 11 bases between them. Germline V gene sequence: CDR1 DFQATT, CDR2 SNEGSKA (reference sequence). The CDR3 length is 13 residues. The CDR3 nucleotides read TGCAGTGGGGGGTCTGGCGCCAAAAACATTCAGTACTTC. Its protein product is CSGGSGAKNIQYF.

The chain joins TRBV19 to TRBJ2-5; D is possibly TRBD1 or TRBD2 (5 bases each). Trimming removed 4 bases from V and 5 bases from J, with 14 bases in between. The CDR3 spans 14 residues. The germline CDR1 and CDR2 sequences are LNHDA and SQIVND (reference sequence). The CDR3 sequence: CASSTSWGSETQYF. The CDR3 DNA is TGTGCCAGTAGTACCTCGTGGGGGTCGGAGACCCAGTACTTC.

There are a few counts of this clonotype. This sequence joins TRBV20-1 and TRBJ2-7; TRBD1 agrees at 8 bases. Germline values: CDR1 DFQATT, CDR2 SNEGSKA (reference sequence). The CDR3 is 17 amino acids. Trimming cost V 0 bases and J 2 bases; bases outside gene matches: 12. CDR3 in amino acids: CSARDPSGQGNTYEQYF. The CDR3 DNA reads TGCAGTGCTAGAGACCCGTCCGGACAGGGCAATACCTACGAGCAGTACTTC.

J is TRBJ2-2 and V is TRBV9; TRBD2 matches at 7 bases. Trimming at V came to 2 bases and at J to 1 base, leaving 2 bases not matched to a gene. Germline lookup yields CDR1 SGDLS and CDR2 YYNGEE. The CDR3 sequence is 15 residues long. This chain's CDR3 is CASSVGTMNTGELFF. Here the CDR3 DNA reads TGTGCCAGCAGCGTGGGGACTATGAACACCGGGGAGCTGTTTTTT.

The table lists this clonotype with a few counts. The chain has TRBV4-1 and TRBJ1-1; a weak D match, TRBD1 (6 bases). V was trimmed by 5 bases and J by 2 bases, leaving 12 bases between them. Per germline, CDR1 MGHRA and CDR2 YSYEKL. The CDR3 is 14 residues long. The CDR3 DNA sequence: TGCGCCAGCAGCGGACAACAGGGAAACACTGAAGCTTTCTTT. It is translated as CASSGQQGNTEAFF.

This clonotype was observed many times. The chain is built from TRBV29-1 and TRBJ2-1; 13 bases are a match to TRBD2. CDR3 size: 17 residues. V dropped 7 bases and J dropped 8; count of bases not matched to a gene: 17. CDR1 is SQVTM, CDR2 ANQGSEA, per germline. In nucleotides, the CDR3 is TGCAGCGCCCACACGGGGACTAGCGGGAATTTCGTGGATGAGCAGTTCTTC. Its translation: CSAHTGTSGNFVDEQFF.

The gene calls are TRBV7-2 and TRBJ2-5; possibly TRBD2 for D (7 bases). This CDR3 has 14 residues. V gave up 5 bases and J gave up 1 base, with 11 bases separating them. Germline values: CDR1 SGHTA, CDR2 FQGNSA. CDR3 coding DNA: TGTGCCAGCAGCCGCGCGGGGGCCCAAGAGACCCAGTACTTC. This translates into CASSRAGAQETQYF.

The sample holds many counts of this clonotype. The chain joins TRBV5-1 to TRBJ1-1; 8 bases are a match to TRBD1. The V gene's germline CDR1 is SGHRS and CDR2 YFSETQ. J lost 10 bases, V lost 4 bases, and 3 bases had no gene match. The CDR3 runs to 11 residues. CDR3 protein: CASSTGTGAFF. The CDR3 DNA reads as TGCGCCAGCAGCACCGGGACAGGAGCTTTCTTT.

The chain is built from TRBV24-1 and TRBJ2-1; 12 bases are a match to TRBD2. Germline loops: CDR1 KGHDR, CDR2 SFDVKD. This CDR3 has 16 amino acids. With 4 bases clipped from V and 8 bases from J, the junction kept 8 bases outside the gene matches. As DNA, the CDR3 is TGTGCCACCAGTGAGTCGACTAGCGGGAGTTTCGATGAGCAGTTCTTC. Its translation: CATSESTSGSFDEQFF.

This chain connects TRBV18 to TRBJ2-1, with 9 positions matching TRBD1. Germline trimming cut 2 bases from V and 7 bases from J; bases unmatched to any gene: 6. Per the germline V gene, CDR1 is KGHSH and CDR2 is LQKENI. The CDR3 length is 15 residues. Written as DNA, the CDR3 is TGTGCCAGCTCACCAGGGACAGGGAGTGGGAATGAGCAGTTCTTC. Its translation: CASSPGTGSGNEQFF.

This clonotype was observed a handful of times. The V and J genes are TRBV9 and TRBJ2-3, with D possibly matching TRBD1 (6 bases). V was shortened by 2 bases and J by 4 bases, with 14 bases between the two germline ends. This CDR3 region has 15 residues. Germline V CDR1 and CDR2: SGDLS, YYNGEE. The CDR3 nucleotides read TGTGCCAGCAGCGTGAGGGTGGGACACGCAGATACGCAGTATTTT. Its protein is CASSVRVGHADTQYF.

The gene calls are TRBV5-1 and TRBJ2-6; 9 nucleotides match TRBD2. Trimming at V came to 1 base and at J to 1 base, leaving 6 bases not matched to a gene. The CDR3 consists of 18 residues. Per germline, CDR1 SGHRS and CDR2 YFSETQ. The DNA for the CDR3 is TGCGCCAGCAGCTTGCAAGCTAGCGGGGTTTCTGGGGCCAACGTCCTGACTTTC. It translates to CASSLQASGVSGANVLTF.

This clonotype was seen more than once but under ten times. The chain carries TRBV12-3 or TRBV12-4 and TRBJ1-1, with D unclear. V lost 4 bases and J lost 3, with 12 bases in between. CDR3 size: 14 residues. The DNA for the CDR3 is TGTGCCAGCAGTTACACAAAAACGGACACTGAAGCTTTCTTT. Protein product: CASSYTKTDTEAFF.

The rearrangement links TRBV4-1 to TRBJ2-7; the D gene is possibly TRBD2 (5 bases). This CDR3 is built from 14 residues. Germline V gene data show CDR1 as MGHRA and CDR2 as YSYEKL. The V gene lost 2 bases and the J gene lost 3 bases, with 11 bases spanning the gap. The CDR3 is CASSQSGLIYEQYF. CDR3 sequence (DNA): TGCGCCAGCAGCCAATCCGGACTCATCTACGAGCAGTACTTC.

V and J are TRBV7-9 and TRBJ2-1, with 10 bases fitting TRBD2. This CDR3 comprises 16 residues. Germline assignment: CDR1 SEHNR and CDR2 FQNEAQ (reference sequence). V lost 4 bases, J lost 7 bases, and 10 bases stayed unmatched. DNA of the CDR3: TGTGCCAGCAGCTCCCTCCAGCGGGAGGGAGGAAATGAGCAGTTCTTC. It codes for CASSSLQREGGNEQFF.

The gene calls are TRBV29-1 and TRBJ1-1, with D unresolved. The V gene lost 6 bases and the J gene lost 1 base, with 9 bases spanning the gap. CDR1 is SQVTM and CDR2 is ANQGSEA in the germline V gene. The CDR3 consists of 12 residues. CDR3 in DNA: TGCAGCGTCAAGACCCAGAACACTGAAGCTTTCTTT. Its translation is CSVKTQNTEAFF.

The chain is built from TRBV11-2 and TRBJ2-7; a possible D gene is TRBD1 (5 bases). CDR1 is SGHAT and CDR2 is FQNNGV in the germline V gene. The CDR3 runs 18 residues. V was clipped by 0 bases and J by 2 bases, with 20 bases between them. CDR3 loop: CASSLERNQGRLPYEQYF. The CDR3 region has the DNA TGTGCCAGCAGCTTAGAAAGGAATCAGGGTCGGCTTCCCTACGAGCAGTACTTC.

Here the CDR3 reads CASTPESRAEETQYF. The CDR3 DNA sequence: TGTGCCAGCACCCCAGAAAGCCGGGCCGAAGAGACCCAGTACTTC. The chain carries TRBV3-1 and TRBJ2-5; no clear D. CDR1 and CDR2 (germline): LGHDT, YNNKEL (reference sequence). This CDR3 region has 15 residues. Trimming took off 7 bases at V and 3 bases at J, with 18 bases between the two ends.

The chain recombines TRBV7-2 with TRBJ2-5; TRBD2 matches at 9 bases. The CDR3 has 16 residues. The junction had 7 bases not matched to a gene; V was cut back by 4 bases and J by 1 base. Looked up from germline, CDR1 is SGHTA and CDR2 is FQGNSA. For the CDR3, the DNA is TGTGCCAGCAGCTCATGGGCTAGCGGGGTCCAAGAGACCCAGTACTTC. Translating gives CASSSWASGVQETQYF.

This chain connects TRBV29-1 to TRBJ2-3; 7 nucleotides match TRBD1. CDR1 and CDR2 (germline): SQVTM, ANQGSEA. CDR3 size: 15 residues. The J segment lost 5 bases and the V segment lost 1 base, leaving 9 bases of the junction unmatched. CDR3 in amino acids: CSVEGTGTVLDTQYF. The CDR3 DNA follows: TGCAGCGTTGAAGGGACGGGGACAGTTCTAGATACGCAGTATTTT.

The gene calls are TRBV7-2 and TRBJ2-4; maybe TRBD1 (7 bases). Trimming took off 1 base at V and 0 bases at J, with 13 bases between the two ends. The CDR3 is 17 amino acids. CDR1 SGHTA and CDR2 FQGNSA come from the germline V gene. The CDR3: CASSLGAGGLAKNIQYF. The CDR3 nucleotides read TGTGCCAGCAGCTTAGGGGCAGGGGGGCTAGCCAAAAACATTCAGTACTTC.